Below, one T cell receptor (beta chain) is given with its context. What it binds is unknown. CDR3 length equals 13 residues. Looked up from germline, CDR1 is DFQATT and CDR2 is SNEGSKA (reference sequence). This record belongs to a study of response to subunit inactivated influenza vaccine. Points from the study as a whole: Researchers suggested that each seasonal influenza vaccination recruits few new T cells.

TCRdb used MiXCR to reprocess the RT-PCR reads, holding one entry per CDR3 protein. Of hundreds of thousands of distinct CDR3 sequences listed, approximately 17% are singletons. The sequencing here drew on PBMCs from blood, taken around 5 days after vaccination. The TCR was taken from a man aged 50-60 years who received an inactivated influenza vaccine. The chain recombines TRBV20-1 with TRBJ2-7; perhaps TRBD2 as D (6 bases). Written as DNA, the CDR3 is TGCAGCACATTATCGACTAGCTCCTACGAGCAGTACTTC. This codes for CSTLSTSSYEQYF.